The present T cell receptor beta chain was sequenced within a study of shared clonotypes between healthy human individuals. The study's findings and limits: Few donors limited the genetic and exposure-history diversity represented. Larger estimated richness was generally recorded for naive subsets relative to memory subsets. Relative to clonotypes present in all four donors, those not shared had lower generation probabilities.

Positively selected for CCR7, the CD45RO-negative cells used as naive CD8 cells excluded terminally differentiated effector memory CD45RA+ cells. V shed 5 bases and J shed 8 bases, with 23 bases lying between them. The CDR3 covers 16 residues. CDR1 SGHRS and CDR2 YFSETQ come from the germline V gene. Regarding this clone: Its antigen is unidentified.

The study ran the assay at deep level. This table comes from immunoSEQ multiplex PCR, and its TCRdb copy is limited to in-frame clones, with some not included. The sample carries around 2,000,000 clones, less than 95% recorded once. The sequenced material came from naive CD8+ T cells sorted from blood. The clonotype originates from a man aged 18 to 30 in good health. The V gene is TRBV5-1, the J gene TRBJ2-1, with a possible D match to TRBD1 (6 bases). For the CDR3, the DNA is TGCGCCAGCAGGACCGGAACAGGGATTAGGTTCGATGAGCAGTTCTTC. This encodes CASRTGTGIRFDEQFF.